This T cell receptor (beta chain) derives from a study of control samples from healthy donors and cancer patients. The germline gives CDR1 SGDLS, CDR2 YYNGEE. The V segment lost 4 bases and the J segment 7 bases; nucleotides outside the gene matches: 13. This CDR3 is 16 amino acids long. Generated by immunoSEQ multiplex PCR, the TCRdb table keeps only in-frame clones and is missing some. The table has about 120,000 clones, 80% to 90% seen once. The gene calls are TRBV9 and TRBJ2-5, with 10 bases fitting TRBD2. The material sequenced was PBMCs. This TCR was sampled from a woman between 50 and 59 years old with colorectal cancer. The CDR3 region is CASSLTSGGVVGTQYF. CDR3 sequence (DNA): TGTGCCAGCAGCCTGACCAGCGGGGGGGTAGTCGGGACCCAGTACTTC.